This T cell receptor (beta chain) was documented in a study of T-cell reconstitution after alpha-beta-depleted transplantation in children. Study-level results: Newly made T cells mostly supplied T-cell counts and diversity one year after transplant.

This clonotype was detected many times. The antigen is unknown. This CDR3 is built from 18 residues. Trimming at V came to 0 bases and at J to 2 bases, leaving 11 bases not matched to a gene. Looked up from germline, CDR1 is SGDLS and CDR2 is YYNGEE. As it was prepared, the TCRbeta library received unique molecular identifiers. TCRdb re-called the PCR reads through MiXCR, storing one row per CDR3 protein. This repertoire shows about 200,000 distinct CDR3 sequences, around 5.9% found once; its top ten account for just over 4.5%. The chain links TRBV9 to TRBJ2-3; 8 nucleotides agree with TRBD2. This clonotype was obtained from a girl in the first two years of life with combined immunodeficiency, due to receive a stem cell transplant. The starting material was PBMCs, obtained before TCRalphabeta/CD19-depleted stem cell transplant. The CDR3 protein is CASSVARLAGPLTDTQYF. CDR3 in DNA: TGTGCCAGCAGCGTAGCTAGATTAGCGGGGCCTCTCACAGATACGCAGTATTTT. Based on the CDR3 plus reference TRBV9 and TRBJ2-3, the full variable domain is DSGVTQTPKHLITATGQRVTLRCSPRSGDLSVYWYQQSLDQGLQFLIQYYNGEERAKGNILERFSAQQFPDLHSELNLSSLELGDSALYFCASSVARLAGPLTDTQYFGPGTRLTVL.